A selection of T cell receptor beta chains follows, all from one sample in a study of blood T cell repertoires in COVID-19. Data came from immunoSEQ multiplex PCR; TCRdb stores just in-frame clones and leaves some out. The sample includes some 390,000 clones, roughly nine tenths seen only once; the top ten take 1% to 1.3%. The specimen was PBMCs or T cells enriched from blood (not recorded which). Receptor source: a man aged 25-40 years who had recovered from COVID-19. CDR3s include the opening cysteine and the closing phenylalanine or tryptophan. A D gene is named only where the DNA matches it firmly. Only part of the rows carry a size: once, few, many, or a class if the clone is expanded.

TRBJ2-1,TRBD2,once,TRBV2,TGTGCCAGTTTCGGACTAGCCGGACACAATGAGCAGTTCTTC,CASFGLAGHNEQFF
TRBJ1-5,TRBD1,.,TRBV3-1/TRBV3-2,TGTGCCAGCAGCCAAGGCGGGGGACAGGGGTATCAGCCCCAGCATTTT,CASSQGGGQGYQPQHF
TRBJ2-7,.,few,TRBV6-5,TGTGCCAGCAGTAGTCCCAGGGGTAATTACGAGCAGTACTTC,CASSSPRGNYEQYF
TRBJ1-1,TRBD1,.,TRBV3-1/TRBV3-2,TGTGCCAGCAGCCAAGGACAGGGGACTGAAGCTTTCTTT,CASSQGQGTEAFF
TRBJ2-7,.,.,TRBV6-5,TGTGCCAGCAGTTACTCGAGTGCAGGGGCTAGCGAGCAGTACTTC,CASSYSSAGASEQYF
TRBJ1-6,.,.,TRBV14,TGTGCCAGCAGCCAATGGGCCAATTCACCCCTCCACTTT,CASSQWANSPLHF
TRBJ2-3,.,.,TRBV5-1,TGCGCCAGCAGCTTGGGGCAGCCCCCGGGGTACTTT,CASSLGQPPGYF
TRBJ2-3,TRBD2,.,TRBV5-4,TGTGCCAGCAGCTTAAGACTAGCGGGGGACACAGATACGCAGTATTTT,CASSLRLAGDTDTQYF
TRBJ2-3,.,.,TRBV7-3,TGTGCCAGCAGCTTAACCGGGAAAGATACGCAGTATTTT,CASSLTGKDTQYF
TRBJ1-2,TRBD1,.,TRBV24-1,TGTGCCACCAGTGGTGAGACAGGGAACTATGGCTACACCTTC,CATSGETGNYGYTF
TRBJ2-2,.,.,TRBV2,TGTGCCAGCAGTGATCGAAGGTCGGGCGGGGAGCTGTTTTTT,CASSDRRSGGELFF
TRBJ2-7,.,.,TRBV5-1,TGCGCCAGCAGCCCGGGGGTCTTCAATAAGAACGAGCAGTACTTC,CASSPGVFNKNEQYF
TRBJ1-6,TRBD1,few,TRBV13,TGTGCCAGCAGCTTAGGGGACAGGGGTGCGTCACCCCTCCACTTT,CASSLGDRGASPLHF
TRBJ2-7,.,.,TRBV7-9,TGTGCCAGCAGCTCAAGCGGAGTCTCCTACGAGCAGTACTTC,CASSSSGVSYEQYF
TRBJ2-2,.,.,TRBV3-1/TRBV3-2,TGTGCCAGCAAGTTAGACAGCCTCCACCGGGAGCTGTTTTTT,CASKLDSLHRELFF
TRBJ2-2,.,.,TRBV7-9,TGTGCCAGCAGCCCACTGGTGGGCCAGGAAACCGGGGAGCTGTTTTTT,CASSPLVGQETGELFF
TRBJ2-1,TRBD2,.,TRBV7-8,TGTGCCAGCAGCCATCCGGGACTAGCGCGACTGCTTGTTGGCAATGAGCAGTTCTTC,CASSHPGLARLLVGNEQFF
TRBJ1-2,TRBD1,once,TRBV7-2,TGTGCCAGCAGCTTTACGGGGACAGACTATGGCTACACCTTC,CASSFTGTDYGYTF
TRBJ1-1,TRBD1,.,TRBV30,TGTGCCTGGAGTAAGACAGGGTTGAACACTGAAGCTTTCTTT,CAWSKTGLNTEAFF
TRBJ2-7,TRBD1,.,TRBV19,TGTGCCAGTAGTCCGGGACAGTATTTTACCTACGAGCAGTACTTC,CASSPGQYFTYEQYF
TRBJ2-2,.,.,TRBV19,TGTGCCAGTAACTGGGCGGACACGAACACCGGGGAGCTGTTTTTT,CASNWADTNTGELFF
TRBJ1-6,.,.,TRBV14,TGTGCCAGCAGCCGGGGGGGCGCAGGCTTCTCACCCCTCCACTTT,CASSRGGAGFSPLHF
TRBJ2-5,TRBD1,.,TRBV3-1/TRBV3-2,TGTGCCAGCAGCTCAGGACAGGGAGGATCTTACCAAGAGACCCAGTACTTC,CASSSGQGGSYQETQYF
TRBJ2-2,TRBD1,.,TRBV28,TGTGCCAGCAGTTCGGGACAGACTAACACCGGGGAGCTGTTTTTT,CASSSGQTNTGELFF
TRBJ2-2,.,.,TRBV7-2,TGTGCCAGCAGCTTAGCGCTGAGTGTACTACCGGACACCGGGGAGCTGTTTTTT,CASSLALSVLPDTGELFF
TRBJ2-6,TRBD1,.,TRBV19,TGTGCCAGTAGTTTATACAGGGGGTCTGGGGCCAACGTCCTGACTTTC,CASSLYRGSGANVLTF
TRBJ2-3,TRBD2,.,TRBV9,TGTGCCAGCAGCGTAGACGGGAGGTCGCAGACAGATACGCAGTATTTT,CASSVDGRSQTDTQYF
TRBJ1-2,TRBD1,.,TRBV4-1,TGCGCCAGCAGCCCCCCCTTCCAGGACAGGGGTGGTTATGGCTACACCTTC,CASSPPFQDRGGYGYTF
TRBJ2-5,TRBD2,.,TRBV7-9,TGTGCCAGCAGCTTAGTGACTAGCGGGTCAGAGACCCAGTACTTC,CASSLVTSGSETQYF
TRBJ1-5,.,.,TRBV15,TGTGCCACCAGCAGTAGCAGGGCGGTTAGCAATCAGCCCCAGCATTTT,CATSSSRAVSNQPQHF
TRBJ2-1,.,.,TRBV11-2,TGTGCCAGCAGCTTAGAGGGGGCTGGGGAGCAGTTCTTC,CASSLEGAGEQFF
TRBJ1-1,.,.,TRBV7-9,TGTGCCAGCAGCCCACTCAGGGAAGTAGCTGAAGCTTTCTTT,CASSPLREVAEAFF
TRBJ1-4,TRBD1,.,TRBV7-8,TGTGCCAGCAGCCCAGACAGGGGTTTCGGAGAAAAACTGTTTTTT,CASSPDRGFGEKLFF
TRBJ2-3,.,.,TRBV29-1,TGCAGCGTTGGAGTCCCTCCTAGCACAGATACGCAGTATTTT,CSVGVPPSTDTQYF
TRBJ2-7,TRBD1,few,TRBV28,TGTGCCAGCACCTCCCTCGGGACAGGCACCTACGAGCAGTACTTC,CASTSLGTGTYEQYF
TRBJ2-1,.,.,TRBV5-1,TGCGCCAGCAGCTACACACCACACCTCTACAATGAGCAGTTCTTC,CASSYTPHLYNEQFF
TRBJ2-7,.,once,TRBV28,TGTGCCAGCAGGTGGGGGGTGGAGGCCCCCTACGAGCAGTACTTC,CASRWGVEAPYEQYF
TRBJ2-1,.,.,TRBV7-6,TGTGCCAGCAGCTTTAAGGGACTTTCCTACAATGAGCAGTTCTTC,CASSFKGLSYNEQFF
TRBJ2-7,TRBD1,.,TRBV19,TGTGCCACCCAACCGACAGGGACAGTTTACGAGCAGTACTTC,CATQPTGTVYEQYF
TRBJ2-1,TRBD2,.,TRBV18,TGTGCCAGCTCACCAAGTAGCGGGGCCTACAATGAGCAGTTCTTC,CASSPSSGAYNEQFF
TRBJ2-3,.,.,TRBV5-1,TGCGCCAGCAGCTTGCTAGGTGTGGGTAGCACAGATACGCAGTATTTT,CASSLLGVGSTDTQYF
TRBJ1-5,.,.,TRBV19,TGTGCCAGTAGTACAACAGGGTTTTTTCAGCCCCAGCATTTT,CASSTTGFFQPQHF
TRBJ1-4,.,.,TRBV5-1,TGCGCCAGCAGCCATCCGGGGGTGGAGGAAAAACTGTTTTTT,CASSHPGVEEKLFF
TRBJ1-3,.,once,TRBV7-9,TGTGCCAGCAGCTTACCCGGGGGGGGTGGAAACACCATATATTTT,CASSLPGGGGNTIYF
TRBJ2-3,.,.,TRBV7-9,TGTGCCAGCAGCCCAAGGTGGGAGGGGGACACAGATACGCAGTATTTT,CASSPRWEGDTDTQYF
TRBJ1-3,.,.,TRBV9,TGTGCCAGCAGCGAGGGATCCGACAGGTCTGGAAACACCATATATTTT,CASSEGSDRSGNTIYF
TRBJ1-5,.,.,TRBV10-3,TGTGCCATCAGTGGGGCCCATAGCAATCAGCCCCAGCATTTT,CAISGAHSNQPQHF
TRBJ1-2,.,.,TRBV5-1,TGCGCCAGCAGCTTGCCCCCGGGGGATGGCTACACCTTC,CASSLPPGDGYTF
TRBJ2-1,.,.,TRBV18,TGTGCCAGCTCATTATCCAATGAGCAGTTCTTC,CASSLSNEQFF
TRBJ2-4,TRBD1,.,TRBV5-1,TGCGCCAGCAGCTTGGTACTACAGGGGTCAGGGGCCAAAAACATTCAGTACTTC,CASSLVLQGSGAKNIQYF
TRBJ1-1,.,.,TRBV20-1,TGCAGTGCGGCGGGGAACACTGAAGCTTTCTTT,CSAAGNTEAFF
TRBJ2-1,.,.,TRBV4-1,TGCGCCAGCAGCCAGGCCCTAGGTAAAAATGAGCAGTTCTTC,CASSQALGKNEQFF
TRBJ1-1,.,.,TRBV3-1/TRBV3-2,TGTGCCAGCTCAAGACCCGGGACAGAAGCTTTCTTT,CASSRPGTEAFF
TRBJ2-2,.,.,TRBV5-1,TGCGCCAGCAGCCCGATTAGGTTTGGCGGGTTGGCCGGGGAGCTGTTTTTT,CASSPIRFGGLAGELFF